The 21 T cell receptor beta chains reported below all come from one sample, sequenced in a study of identical twins. TCRdb reanalysed the 5' RACE reads using MiXCR and keeps one entry per CDR3 protein. The data contain just over 500,000 distinct CDR3 sequences, 20% to 25% of them singletons. The sample also formed part of further work on T cells expressing NK-cell markers.

Material: CD4+ T cells sorted from blood. These receptors originate from a woman aged 18-29 years in good health.

This clonotype was counted only a few times. This chain's CDR3 is CASSPRRSNTEAFF. In DNA form, the CDR3 reads TGTGCCAGCTCACCACGCAGGTCGAACACTGAAGCTTTCTTT. This rearrangement joins TRBV18 to TRBJ1-1; D gene ambiguous. Germline CDR1 is KGHSH and CDR2 is LQKENI. Trimming took off 1 base at V and 1 base at J, with 7 bases between the two ends. The CDR3 is 14 amino acids. Filled out from reference TRBV18 and TRBJ1-1, the complete variable domain reads NAGVMQNPRHLVRRRGQEARLRCSPMKGHSHVYWYRQLPEEGLKFMVYLQKENIIDESGMPKERFSAEFPKEGPSILRIQQVVRGDSAAYFCASSPRRSNTEAFFGQGTRLTVV.

This clonotype was seen a handful of times. The V gene is TRBV5-5, the J gene TRBJ1-5, with TRBD1 as a possible D gene (5 bases). The CDR3 runs 14 residues. V was pared by 2 bases and J by 6 bases, with 12 bases between. Germline CDR1 is SGHKS and CDR2 is YYEKEE (reference sequence). In DNA, the CDR3 is TGTGCCAGCAGCTTTGGAGGGGTGGCTCAGCCCCAGCATTTT. It encodes CASSFGGVAQPQHF.

The table lists this clonotype with a few counts. The CDR3 spells CAISESGGYEQYF. CDR3 nucleotides: TGTGCCATCAGTGAGTCGGGGGGCTACGAGCAGTACTTC. The chain uses TRBV10-3 and TRBJ2-7; TRBD2 is a possible D gene (6 bases). The CDR3 extends over 13 amino acids. The germline V gene has CDR1 ENHRY and CDR2 SYGVKD. The V end was cut by 0 bases, the J end by 3 bases, with 6 bases between.

J is TRBJ1-2 and V is TRBV12-3 or TRBV12-4; the D gene is possibly TRBD1 (5 bases). CDR3 size: 13 residues. The V end lost 6 bases, the J end lost 8 bases, and 16 bases lay between the germline ends. CDR3 protein: CASSPDSNTGYTF. The CDR3, as DNA: TGTGCCAGCAGCCCCGACAGCAACACAGGCTACACCTTC.

This clonotype was observed a few times. CDR3: CSVGGTAGYTF. The DNA of the CDR3 is TGCAGCGTTGGAGGGACGGCTGGCTACACCTTC. The chain joins TRBV29-1 to TRBJ1-2; tentative D call: TRBD1 (5 bases). V was shortened by 4 bases and J by 7 bases, with 10 bases between the two germline ends. Germline V gene data show CDR1 as SQVTM and CDR2 as ANQGSEA. This CDR3 has 11 amino acids.

This clonotype was counted ten times or more. The genes are TRBV10-1 and TRBJ2-7, with D perhaps TRBD1 (5 bases). The CDR3 totals 15 residues. CDR1 is WNHNN, CDR2 SYGVQD, per germline (reference sequence). V was trimmed by 0 bases and J by 5 bases, leaving 14 bases between them. This chain's CDR3 is CASSESTDSSNEQYF. The CDR3 DNA follows: TGCGCCAGCAGTGAGTCTACAGACAGTTCCAACGAGCAGTACTTC.

The chain couples TRBV12-3 or TRBV12-4 to TRBJ1-2; D call uncertain. CDR3 size: 14 residues. The V end lost 6 bases, the J end lost 4 bases, and 15 bases lay between the germline ends. The CDR3 DNA sequence: TGTGCCAGCAGCCCTATGCCGTCCGCCTATGGCTACACCTTC. Protein sequence: CASSPMPSAYGYTF.

The V call is TRBV5-1, the J call TRBJ2-5, with a tentative D call TRBD2 (6 bases). V dropped 3 bases and J dropped 5 bases, with 14 bases sitting between them. The germline CDR1 and CDR2 sequences are SGHRS and YFSETQ. CDR3 length equals 14 residues. The CDR3 sequence: CASSSFSGRETQYF. The CDR3 DNA is TGCGCCAGCAGCTCTTTTAGCGGTCGGGAGACCCAGTACTTC.

The chain recombines TRBV18 with TRBJ2-7, with D maybe TRBD2 (5 bases). V lost 6 bases and J lost 10, with 22 bases in between. This CDR3 region has 14 residues. Germline V CDR1 and CDR2: KGHSH, LQKENI. CDR3 region: CASSLGLNREGQYF. DNA for the CDR3: TGTGCCAGCTCCCTCGGACTCAACCGCGAAGGACAGTACTTC.

V gene TRBV7-9 combines with J gene TRBJ2-3; perhaps D is TRBD1 or TRBD2 (5 bases each). Per germline, CDR1 SEHNR and CDR2 FQNEAQ (reference sequence). This CDR3 comprises 16 residues. Trimming shortened V by 4 bases and J by 4 bases, and 18 bases separated the two germline ends. The CDR3 here is CASSSTGTRDPDTQYF. CDR3 DNA sequence: TGTGCCAGCAGCTCGACCGGGACCAGGGACCCAGATACGCAGTATTTT.

The table lists this clonotype with a few counts. V gene TRBV20-1 combines with J gene TRBJ2-7, with D maybe TRBD1 (6 bases). V dropped 4 bases and J dropped 6 bases, with 16 bases sitting between them. Germline CDR1 reads DFQATT; CDR2 reads SNEGSKA (reference sequence). The CDR3 sequence is 13 residues long. The CDR3 DNA reads as TGCAGTGCTAAACTTACAGGGTCCGGCGAGCAGTACTTC. Residues: CSAKLTGSGEQYF.

The chain recombines TRBV5-4 with TRBJ2-3; D is uncertain. Germline CDR1 and CDR2: SGHNT and YYREEE (reference sequence). This CDR3 spans 15 amino acids. Trimming left V 2 bases short and J 0 bases short, with 10 bases between. This CDR3 reads CASSFVSSSTDTQYF. The CDR3 nucleotides are TGTGCCAGCAGCTTCGTCTCTTCCAGCACAGATACGCAGTATTTT.

This clonotype occurred a few times. The chain uses TRBV6-6 and TRBJ1-2; D gene ambiguous. Trimming removed 3 bases at V and 4 bases at J, with 6 bases between. The CDR3 is 12 residues long. CDR1 is MNHNY, CDR2 SVGAGI, per germline (reference sequence). As DNA, the CDR3 is TGTGCCAGCAGTTATTCCTCCTATGGCTACACCTTC. Amino acids: CASSYSSYGYTF.

The chain uses TRBV3-1 and TRBJ2-5, with 9 nucleotides matching TRBD2. The germline V gene encodes CDR1 LGHDT and CDR2 YNNKEL (reference sequence). Trimming removed 7 bases from V and 4 bases from J; junction bases left unmatched: 4. The CDR3 length is 13 residues. The CDR3 here is CASMSSGVETQYF. DNA of the CDR3: TGTGCCAGCATGTCTAGCGGGGTAGAGACCCAGTACTTC.

V usage is TRBV12-3 or TRBV12-4 and J usage is TRBJ2-2; 10 bases agree with TRBD1. V shed 6 bases and J 1 base; nucleotides not matched to a gene: 5. This CDR3 region has 16 residues. CDR3 sequence: CASRGRDRGNTGELFF. The CDR3 DNA reads as TGTGCCAGCAGGGGGCGGGACAGGGGGAACACCGGGGAGCTGTTTTTT.

V gene TRBV7-2 combines with J gene TRBJ2-7; 7 nucleotides line up with TRBD1. CDR1 SGHTA and CDR2 FQGNSA come from the germline V gene. The CDR3 spans 15 residues. V lost 6 bases, J lost 7 bases, and 15 bases stayed unmatched. CDR3 amino acids: CASRPNGQVLREQYF. The CDR3 DNA sequence: TGTGCCAGCAGACCCAACGGACAGGTCTTAAGGGAGCAGTACTTC.

V usage is TRBV6-5 and J usage is TRBJ2-5; the D gene is possibly TRBD2 (6 bases). V was trimmed by 0 bases and J by 5 bases, leaving 10 bases between them. The germline CDR1 and CDR2 sequences are MNHEY and SVGAGI. This CDR3 spans 14 amino acids. CDR3 DNA: TGTGCCAGCAGTTACTCTGCCAGCGGGGAGACCCAGTACTTC. It yields the protein CASSYSASGETQYF.

This clonotype was detected once. V is TRBV6-2 or TRBV6-3 and J is TRBJ2-7, with 12 bases that match TRBD2. This CDR3 region has 14 residues. The junction had 4 bases not matched to a gene; V was cut back by 6 bases and J by 4 bases. Germline V lookup: CDR1 MNHEY, CDR2 SVGEGT. DNA for the CDR3: TGTGCCAGCAGCAGACTAGCGGGGGTATACGAGCAGTACTTC. As protein: CASSRLAGVYEQYF.

This clonotype has more than one count but fewer than ten. This rearrangement joins TRBV19 to TRBJ2-3, with D possibly matching TRBD2 (6 bases). This CDR3 has 15 amino acids. Germline V gene data show CDR1 as LNHDA and CDR2 as SQIVND (reference sequence). The ends were cut back, 4 bases at V and 5 bases at J, with 16 bases in the middle. The CDR3 coding sequence is TGTGCCAGTAGTAAAAAGCGGGCTGGGGGAGATACGCAGTATTTT. This encodes CASSKKRAGGDTQYF.

This clonotype has a handful of counts. V usage is TRBV5-1 and J usage is TRBJ2-3, with 7 bases lining up with TRBD1. The CDR3 covers 15 residues. The germline V gene encodes CDR1 SGHRS and CDR2 YFSETQ. Unmatched junction bases numbered 11, after V lost 8 bases and J lost 2 bases. CDR3 amino acids: CASSAGTALTDTQYF. The CDR3 coding sequence is TGCGCCAGTTCGGCCGGGACAGCCCTCACAGATACGCAGTATTTT.

V usage is TRBV5-1 and J usage is TRBJ2-3; D unresolved. CDR3 length: 14 residues. Germline CDR1 reads SGHRS; CDR2 reads YFSETQ. The ends were cut back, 2 bases at V and 4 bases at J, with 11 bases in the middle. CDR3: CASSLNKASDTQYF. CDR3 bases: TGCGCCAGCAGCTTAAATAAGGCTTCAGATACGCAGTATTTT.